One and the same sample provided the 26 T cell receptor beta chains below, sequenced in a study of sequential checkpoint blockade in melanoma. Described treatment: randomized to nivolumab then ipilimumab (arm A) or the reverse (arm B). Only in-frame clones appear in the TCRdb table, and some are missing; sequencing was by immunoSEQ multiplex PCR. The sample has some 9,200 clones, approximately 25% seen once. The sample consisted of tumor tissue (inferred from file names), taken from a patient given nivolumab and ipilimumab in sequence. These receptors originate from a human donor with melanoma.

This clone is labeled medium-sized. CDR3 DNA: TGTGCCAGCAGCGTAGAGTCGGCATTGTTTGGGACTGAAGCTTTCTTT. It is translated as CASSVESALFGTEAFF. The chain combines TRBV9 with TRBJ1-1; no firm D call. Germline V gives CDR1 SGDLS, CDR2 YYNGEE. There are 16 residues in the CDR3. Trimming removed 0 bases from V and 5 bases from J, with 17 bases in between.

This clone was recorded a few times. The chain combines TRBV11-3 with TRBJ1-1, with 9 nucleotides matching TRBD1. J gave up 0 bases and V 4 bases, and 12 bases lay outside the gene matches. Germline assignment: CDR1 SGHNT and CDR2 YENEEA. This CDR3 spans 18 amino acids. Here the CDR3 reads CASSSTGGWEPMNTEAFF. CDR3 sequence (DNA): TGTGCCAGCAGCTCGACAGGGGGATGGGAACCTATGAACACTGAAGCTTTCTTT.

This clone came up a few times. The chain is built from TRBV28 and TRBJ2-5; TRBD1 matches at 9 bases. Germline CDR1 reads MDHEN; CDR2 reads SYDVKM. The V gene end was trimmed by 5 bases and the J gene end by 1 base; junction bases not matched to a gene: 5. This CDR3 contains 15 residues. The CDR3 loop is CASSGPGQGQETQYF. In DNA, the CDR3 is TGTGCCAGCAGTGGCCCGGGACAGGGCCAAGAGACCCAGTACTTC.

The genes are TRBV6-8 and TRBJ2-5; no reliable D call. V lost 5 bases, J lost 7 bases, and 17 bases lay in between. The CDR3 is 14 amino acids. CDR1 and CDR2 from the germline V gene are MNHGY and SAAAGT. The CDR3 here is CASSQRDTMGTQYF. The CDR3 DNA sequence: TGTGCCAGCAGTCAAAGGGATACGATGGGGACCCAGTACTTC.

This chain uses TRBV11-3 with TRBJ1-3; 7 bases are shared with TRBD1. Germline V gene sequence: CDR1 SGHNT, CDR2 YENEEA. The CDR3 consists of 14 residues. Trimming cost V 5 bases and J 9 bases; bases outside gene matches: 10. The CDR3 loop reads CASSRDRELSTIYF. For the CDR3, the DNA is TGTGCCAGCAGCCGCGACAGGGAGCTCAGCACCATATATTTT.

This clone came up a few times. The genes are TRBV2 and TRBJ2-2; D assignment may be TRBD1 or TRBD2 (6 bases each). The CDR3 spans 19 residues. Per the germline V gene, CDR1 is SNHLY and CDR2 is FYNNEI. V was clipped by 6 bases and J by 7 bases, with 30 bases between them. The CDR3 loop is CASSALPPGAHGSNGELFF. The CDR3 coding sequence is TGTGCCAGCAGCGCATTACCACCGGGGGCGCATGGAAGTAACGGGGAGCTGTTTTTT.

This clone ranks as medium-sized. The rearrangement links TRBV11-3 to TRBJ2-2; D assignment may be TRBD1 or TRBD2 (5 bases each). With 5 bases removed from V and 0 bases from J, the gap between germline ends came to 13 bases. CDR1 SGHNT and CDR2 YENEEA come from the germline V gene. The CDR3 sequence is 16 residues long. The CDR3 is CASSQGPDPNTGELFF. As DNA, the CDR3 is TGTGCCAGCAGCCAGGGACCCGACCCGAACACCGGGGAGCTGTTTTTT.

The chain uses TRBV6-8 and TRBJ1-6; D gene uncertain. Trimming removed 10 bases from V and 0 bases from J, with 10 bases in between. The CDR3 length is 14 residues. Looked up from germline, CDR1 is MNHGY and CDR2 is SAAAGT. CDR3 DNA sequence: TGTGCCATCCTAGGGAGCTCCTATAATTCACCCCTCCACTTT. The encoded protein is CAILGSSYNSPLHF.

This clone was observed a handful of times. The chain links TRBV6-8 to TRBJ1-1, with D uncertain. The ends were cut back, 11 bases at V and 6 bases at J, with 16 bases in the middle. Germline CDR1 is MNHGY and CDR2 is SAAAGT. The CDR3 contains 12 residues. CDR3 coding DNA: TGTGCCTCGACGCCCGGGTGGTCTGAAGCTTTCTTT. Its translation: CASTPGWSEAFF.

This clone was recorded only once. CDR3 nucleotides: TGTGCCAGCTCACCGGGGGAAGTTGAATCCTACGAGCAGTACTTC. Its translation: CASSPGEVESYEQYF. The rearrangement joins TRBV18 to TRBJ2-7; D is possibly TRBD1 or TRBD2 (5 bases each). CDR1 and CDR2 from the germline V gene are KGHSH and LQKENI. V was cut by 3 bases and J by 1 base, with 13 bases left in between. The CDR3 has 15 residues.

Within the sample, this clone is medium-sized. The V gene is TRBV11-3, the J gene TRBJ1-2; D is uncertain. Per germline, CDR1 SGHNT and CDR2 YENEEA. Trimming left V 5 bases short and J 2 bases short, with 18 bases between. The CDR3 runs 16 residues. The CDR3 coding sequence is TGTGCCAGCAGCATTCTACCGGAGACACCGAACTATGGCTACACCTTC. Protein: CASSILPETPNYGYTF.

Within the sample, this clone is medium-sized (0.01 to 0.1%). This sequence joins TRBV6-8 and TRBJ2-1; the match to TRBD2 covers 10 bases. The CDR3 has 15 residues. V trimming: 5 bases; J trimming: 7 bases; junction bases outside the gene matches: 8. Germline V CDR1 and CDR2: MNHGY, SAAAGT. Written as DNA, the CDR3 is TGTGCCAGCAGTCGCAGCGGGGGGGCGGGAAATGAGCAGTTCTTC. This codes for CASSRSGGAGNEQFF.

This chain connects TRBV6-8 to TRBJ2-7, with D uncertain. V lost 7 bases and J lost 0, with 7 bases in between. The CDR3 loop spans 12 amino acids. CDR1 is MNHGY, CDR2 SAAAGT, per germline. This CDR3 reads CASIGISYEQYF. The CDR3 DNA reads TGTGCCAGCATTGGAATCTCCTACGAGCAGTACTTC.

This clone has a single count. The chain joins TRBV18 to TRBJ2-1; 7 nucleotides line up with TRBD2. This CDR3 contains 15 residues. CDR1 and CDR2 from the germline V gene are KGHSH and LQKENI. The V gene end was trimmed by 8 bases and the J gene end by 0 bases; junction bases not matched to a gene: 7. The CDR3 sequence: CASPTGGFSYNEQFF. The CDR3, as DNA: TGTGCCAGCCCTACCGGGGGGTTCTCCTACAATGAGCAGTTCTTC.

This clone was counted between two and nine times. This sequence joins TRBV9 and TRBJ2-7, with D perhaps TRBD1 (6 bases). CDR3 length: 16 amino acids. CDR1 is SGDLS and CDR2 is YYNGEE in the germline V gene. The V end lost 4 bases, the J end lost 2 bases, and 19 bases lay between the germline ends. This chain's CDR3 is CASSPTSGTSTYEQYF. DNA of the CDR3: TGTGCCAGCAGCCCCACTTCCGGGACAAGCACCTACGAGCAGTACTTC.

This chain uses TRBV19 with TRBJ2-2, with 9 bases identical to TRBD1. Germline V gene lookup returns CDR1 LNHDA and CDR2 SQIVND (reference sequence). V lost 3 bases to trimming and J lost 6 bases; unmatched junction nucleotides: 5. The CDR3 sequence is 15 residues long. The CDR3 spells CASSIGQGLAGELFF. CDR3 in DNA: TGTGCCAGTAGTATTGGACAGGGGCTCGCCGGGGAGCTGTTTTTT.

The CDR3 bases are TGTGCCAGTAGTATCCGAGGTAACACCGGGGAGCTGTTTTTT. This gives the protein CASSIRGNTGELFF. This chain links TRBV19 with TRBJ2-2; D gene ambiguous. Germline V gives CDR1 LNHDA, CDR2 SQIVND (reference sequence). This CDR3 spans 14 amino acids. Trimming removed 3 bases at V and 2 bases at J, with 7 bases between.

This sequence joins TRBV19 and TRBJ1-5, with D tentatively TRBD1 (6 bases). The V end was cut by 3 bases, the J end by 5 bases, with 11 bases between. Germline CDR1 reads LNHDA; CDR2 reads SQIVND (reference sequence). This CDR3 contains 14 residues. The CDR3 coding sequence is TGTGCCAGTAGTATTCAACAGGGCCATCAGCCCCAGCATTTT. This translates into CASSIQQGHQPQHF.

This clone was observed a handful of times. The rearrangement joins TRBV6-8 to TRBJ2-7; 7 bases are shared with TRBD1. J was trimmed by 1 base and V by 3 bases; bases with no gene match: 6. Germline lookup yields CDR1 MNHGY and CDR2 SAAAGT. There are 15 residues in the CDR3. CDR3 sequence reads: CASSYGYRGSYEQYF. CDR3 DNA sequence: TGTGCCAGCAGTTATGGATACAGGGGTTCCTACGAGCAGTACTTC.

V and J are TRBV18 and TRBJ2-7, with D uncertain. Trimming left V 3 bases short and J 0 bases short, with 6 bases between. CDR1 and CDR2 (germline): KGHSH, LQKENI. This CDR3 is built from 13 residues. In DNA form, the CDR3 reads TGTGCCAGCTCACCCCCGCTCTCCTACGAGCAGTACTTC. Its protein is CASSPPLSYEQYF.

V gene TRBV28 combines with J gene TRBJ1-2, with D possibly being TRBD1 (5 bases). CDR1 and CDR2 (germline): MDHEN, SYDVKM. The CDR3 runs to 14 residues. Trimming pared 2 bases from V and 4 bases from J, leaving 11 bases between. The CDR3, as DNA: TGTGCCAGCAGTTTAACGCGGGACGGCTATGGCTACACCTTC. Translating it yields CASSLTRDGYGYTF.

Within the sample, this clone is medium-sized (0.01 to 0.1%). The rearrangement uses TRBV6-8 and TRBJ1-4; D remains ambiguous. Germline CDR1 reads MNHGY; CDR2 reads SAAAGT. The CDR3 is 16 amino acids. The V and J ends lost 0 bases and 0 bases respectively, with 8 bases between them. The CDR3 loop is CASSYSGPATNEKLFF. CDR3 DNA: TGTGCCAGCAGTTACTCAGGGCCCGCAACTAATGAAAAACTGTTTTTT.

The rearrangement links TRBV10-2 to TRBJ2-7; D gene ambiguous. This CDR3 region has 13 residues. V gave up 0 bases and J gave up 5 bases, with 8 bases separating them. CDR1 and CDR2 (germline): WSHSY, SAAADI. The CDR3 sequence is CASSESGIDEQYF. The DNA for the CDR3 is TGCGCCAGCAGTGAGTCGGGGATAGACGAGCAGTACTTC.

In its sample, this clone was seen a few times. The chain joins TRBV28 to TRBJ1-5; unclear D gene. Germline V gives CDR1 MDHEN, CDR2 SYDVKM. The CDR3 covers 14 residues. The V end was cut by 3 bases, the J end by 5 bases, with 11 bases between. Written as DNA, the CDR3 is TGTGCCAGCAGTTTGGAGGGTGGGCATCAGCCCCAGCATTTT. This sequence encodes CASSLEGGHQPQHF.

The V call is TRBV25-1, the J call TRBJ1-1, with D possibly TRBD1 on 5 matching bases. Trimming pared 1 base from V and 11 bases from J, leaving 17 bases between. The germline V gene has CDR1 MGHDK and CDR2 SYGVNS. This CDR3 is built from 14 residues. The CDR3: CASSEWLFGAPAFF. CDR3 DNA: TGTGCCAGCAGTGAATGGTTGTTTGGGGCGCCGGCTTTCTTT.

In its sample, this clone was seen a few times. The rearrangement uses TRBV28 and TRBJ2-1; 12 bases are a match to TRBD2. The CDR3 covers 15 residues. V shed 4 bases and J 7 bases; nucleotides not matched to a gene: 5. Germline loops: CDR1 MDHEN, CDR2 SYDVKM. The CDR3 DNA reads TGTGCCAGCAGTTCACTAGCGGGGGGCCAAAATGAGCAGTTCTTC. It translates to CASSSLAGGQNEQFF.